This TCR beta chain derives from a study of blood T cells in healthy people across ages. Study results and caveats: Long-lived and aged donors differed, with more naive CD4+ cells and higher diversity in the long-lived.

Details on this clonotype: The antigen is undetermined.

Primed by a sample-barcoded 5' primer and a J-beta primer mix, a second PCR proceeded for 7 to 11 cycles. TCRdb called the 5' RACE reads again in MiXCR, with one record for every CDR3 protein. The sample holds 850,000 to 1,000,000 distinct CDR3 sequences, 45% to 50% seen once. The CDR3 runs 12 residues. Germline-derived CDR1 and CDR2 are SGHAT and FQDESV (reference sequence). V shed 5 bases and J shed 7 bases, with 9 bases lying between them. Total RNA extraction produced at least 5.5 micrograms (per sample) for the study. Sample: blood. The origin of this receptor is a man aged 25 to 40 in good health. J is TRBJ2-1 and V is TRBV11-1; TRBD1 is a possible D gene (6 bases). The CDR3 coding sequence is TGTGCCAGCAGCCGCAGGGGAAATGAGCAGTTCTTC. Its translation: CASSRRGNEQFF.